This TCR beta chain was documented in a study of shared clonotypes between healthy human individuals. Broader study findings: A small donor pool kept down the genetic and exposure-history diversity that was represented. Rarefaction showed that sequencing of sorted subsets was incomplete (despite large depth).

Into CD45RA+ naive and CD45RA-negative memory subsets, the CD4+ cells were split. Of note for this clone: Its antigen is not known.

This CDR3 comprises 14 residues. CDR1 is MGHDK, CDR2 SYGVNS, per germline. V lost 1 base and J 5 bases, leaving 9 bases between the germline ends. In replicate PCRs of sorted subsets, approximately 210 ng DNA, approximately 30,000 T cell genomes, was used. Sequenced by immunoSEQ multiplex PCR; TCRdb stores in-frame clones only, minus some. This table has 2 million to 2.5 million clones, 85% to 95% appearing once. This chain joins TRBV25-1 and TRBJ2-1; D call uncertain. Material: naive CD4+ T cells from PBMCs. The subset is: CD45RA+ positively selected. This TCR was recovered from a man aged 18 to 29 in good health. Some clones in this sample may be carry-over from other donors' samples. As DNA, the CDR3 is TGTGCCAGCAGTGAATCGGTTGCTCACAATGAGCAGTTCTTC. Amino acid sequence: CASSESVAHNEQFF.